This TCR beta chain was sequenced for a study of T-cell memory formation after mild COVID-19 (dated by TCRdb to the early 2020s). Turning to the overall study: TCR sequence clusters from the two donors were found to be largely donor specific. Longitudinal TCRalpha and TCRbeta repertoire sequencing tracked T-cell clones expanding and contracting after mild COVID-19 in two donors. Two young, previously healthy adult volunteers made up the cohort, one male and one female.

There are 14 amino acids in the CDR3, from cysteine to phenylalanine inclusive. Only the CDR3 portion is preserved as DNA: 42 bases, with reading frame beginning at the first base. The junction carries 14 bases between V and J, which are trimmed by 6 bases and 3 bases respectively. Ficoll-Paque density gradient centrifugation was the method used to isolate PBMCs. TCRdb lists the instrument as Illumina NovaSeq 6000. TCRalpha and TCRbeta cDNA libraries were constructed by 5'RACE with constant-segment primers, with sample barcodes and unique molecular identifiers being introduced. RNA was extracted from every sample with Trizol reagent. Libraries were amplified in two PCR steps, with a second sample barcode and Illumina TruSeq adapters added in the second step. Sequencing of libraries was performed on an Illumina NovaSeq with 2 x 150 bp paired-end reads. The original methods were these. The reads were demultiplexed and collapsed into UMI-guided consensus sequences using migec v1.2.7. Using mixcr v2.1.11, UMI consensuses were aligned to TRA and TRB V and J templates and then assembled into clonotypes. Expanded or contracted clonotypes were those called significant by both edgeR and NoisET, with noise models trained on biological replicates. For edgeR calls, a false discovery rate-adjusted p below 0.01 and a log2 fold-change threshold of 1 were applied. As an exploratory analysis of dynamics, PCA with hierarchical clustering was applied to max-normalized trajectories of the 1000 most abundant clonotypes. Separately sequenced CD4+ and CD8+ repertoires were used to assign the CD4 or CD8 phenotype of responding clones. TCRdb reran the public reads through fastp at Q25 and MiXCR, keeping productive beta chains. Each CDR3 protein appears once, grouped with its most common genes and DNA. These V and J calls rely on TCRdb rather than the paper's analysis. The sample table holds around 130,000 distinct CDR3 sequences, of which more than 15% were seen once. The ten largest account for 11% to 15% of the sample.

A few counts support this clonotype. It has no known antigen specificity. No much larger clonotype is one base removed from it; base qualities were not supplied. Overall study results and their limits: The study included only a couple of mild cases, and larger cohorts that include severe cases with pre-infection samples were judged to be necessary. Contracting CD4+ clones appeared mostly in the CM and EM memory subsets, whereas CD8+ clones were enriched in EMRA. From day 15 to 85, contracting clones showed balanced CD4/CD8 phenotypes, whereas a second wave of clones that expanded from day 15 to 37 leaned towards CD4+. Some responding clones were found in pre-infection memory, which suggests that pre-existing cross-reactive memory T cells took part in the SARS-CoV-2 response. SARS-CoV-2 specificity of the second-wave clones peaking on day 37 was not confirmed.

This chain is built from TRBV12-3 or TRBV12-4 and TRBJ2-5; perhaps TRBD1 is the D gene, with 6 bases matching. The receptor was isolated from an adult woman who had mild COVID-19 (a few samples of this study predate the infection). The sample titles of this study are shuffled in the database, so cell type and time point are left out; the donor was told from shared clones. Sequenced sample: PBMCs or a T cell subset sorted from them (not recorded which). The DNA sequence is TGTGCCAGCAGCAGAGCAGGGGTTAAAGAGACCCAGTACTTC. Its protein is CASSRAGVKETQYF.